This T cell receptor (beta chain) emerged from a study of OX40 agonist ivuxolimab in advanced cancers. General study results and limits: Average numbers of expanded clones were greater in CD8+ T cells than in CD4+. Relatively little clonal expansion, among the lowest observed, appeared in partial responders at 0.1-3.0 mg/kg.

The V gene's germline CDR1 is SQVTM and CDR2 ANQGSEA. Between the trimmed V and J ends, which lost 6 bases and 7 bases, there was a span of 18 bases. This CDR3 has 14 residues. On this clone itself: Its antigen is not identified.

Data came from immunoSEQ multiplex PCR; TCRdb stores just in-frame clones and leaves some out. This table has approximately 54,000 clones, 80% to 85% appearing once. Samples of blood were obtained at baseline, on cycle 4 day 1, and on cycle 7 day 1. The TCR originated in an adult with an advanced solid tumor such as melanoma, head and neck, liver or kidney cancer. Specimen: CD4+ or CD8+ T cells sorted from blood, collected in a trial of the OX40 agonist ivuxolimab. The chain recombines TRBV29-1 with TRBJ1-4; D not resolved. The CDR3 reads CSVSVDSPREKLFF. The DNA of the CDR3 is TGCAGCGTCTCCGTCGACTCCCCTCGTGAAAAACTGTTTTTT.